These 14 T cell receptor beta chains originate from one sample sequenced in a study of control samples from healthy donors and cancer patients. The assay was immunoSEQ multiplex PCR, and TCRdb's table has in-frame clones only and misses some. The sample consists of around 110,000 clones, around 87% of them appearing once. The sample consisted of PBMCs. These receptors came from a woman aged 45-65 years with colorectal cancer.

V gene TRBV19 combines with J gene TRBJ1-4, with a possible D match to TRBD1 (5 bases). Trimming shortened V by 9 bases and J by 0 bases, and 14 bases separated the two germline ends. This CDR3 contains 15 residues. Germline CDR1 is LNHDA and CDR2 is SQIVND (reference sequence). CDR3 sequence (DNA): TGTGCCAGCCAAGCAACAGGATCAACTAATGAAAAACTGTTTTTT. It codes for CASQATGSTNEKLFF. Complete variable domain (other parts from reference TRBV19 and TRBJ1-4): DGGITQSPKYLFRKEGQNVTLSCEQNLNHDAMYWYRQDPGQGLRLIYYSQIVNDFQKGDIAEGYSVSREKKESFPLTVTSAQKNPTAFYLCASQATGSTNEKLFFGSGTQLSVL.

DNA of the CDR3: TGTGCCAGCAGTAAAATTTTGCAGGGAAGTGAAAAACTGTTTTTT. It translates to CASSKILQGSEKLFF. V usage is TRBV6-5 and J usage is TRBJ1-4; possibly TRBD1 for D (5 bases). V was shortened by 5 bases and J by 7 bases, with 17 bases between the two germline ends. Germline CDR1 MNHEY, CDR2 SVGAGI. CDR3 length: 15 residues.

This rearrangement joins TRBV28 to TRBJ2-1; a possible D gene is TRBD1 (6 bases). CDR3 size: 17 residues. With 8 bases removed from V and 5 bases from J, the gap between germline ends came to 25 bases. In germline, CDR1 is MDHEN, CDR2 SYDVKM. The DNA for the CDR3 is TGTGCCAGCTACCCTCTGAGGACAGCGCTAAAGCACAATGAGCAGTTCTTC. Translated, it gives CASYPLRTALKHNEQFF.

This chain uses TRBV19 with TRBJ1-4; the match to TRBD1 covers 7 bases. V gave up 0 bases and J gave up 7 bases; unmatched junction bases: 5. The CDR3 has 15 residues. Germline V gives CDR1 LNHDA, CDR2 SQIVND (reference sequence). CDR3: CASSIDWDSSEKLFF. In nucleotides, the CDR3 is TGTGCCAGTAGTATAGATTGGGACAGTTCTGAAAAACTGTTTTTT.

This clone was detected only once. The V and J genes are TRBV28 and TRBJ1-2; maybe TRBD1 (6 bases). The length of the CDR3 is 13 residues. Trimming cost V 8 bases and J 8 bases, with 18 bases left between them. Germline V gives CDR1 MDHEN, CDR2 SYDVKM. The CDR3 DNA follows: TGTGCCAGCTCTCAATGGGGGGGCTGGGGCTACACCTTC. Protein sequence: CASSQWGGWGYTF.

This chain connects TRBV3-1 (or the pseudogene TRBV3-2) to TRBJ2-7; TRBD2 agrees at 10 bases. CDR1 and CDR2 (germline): LGHDT, YNNKEL (reference sequence). With V trimmed by 2 bases and J by 3 bases, 7 bases remained unmatched. The CDR3 has 16 residues. CDR3: CASSQTLVAGGYEQYF. In DNA form, the CDR3 reads TGTGCCAGCAGCCAAACTCTCGTAGCGGGGGGCTACGAGCAGTACTTC.

This clone was seen just once. This chain joins TRBV7-9 and TRBJ2-1; 12 nucleotides agree with TRBD2. The CDR3 has 19 amino acids. Germline V gives CDR1 SEHNR, CDR2 FQNEAQ (reference sequence). Trimming took 3 bases from V and 3 from J; bases not matched to a gene: 12. CDR3 DNA: TGTGCCAGCAGCTTTCTGACAGGTCCGACTAGCGGGGGCTACAATGAGCAGTTCTTC. Its protein product is CASSFLTGPTSGGYNEQFF.

The V call is TRBV5-4, the J call TRBJ2-2; 9 positions agree with TRBD1. Looked up from germline, CDR1 is SGHNT and CDR2 is YYREEE (reference sequence). The J segment lost 3 bases and the V segment lost 4 bases, leaving 10 bases of the junction unmatched. CDR3 size: 17 residues. The CDR3 region has the DNA TGTGCCAGCAGCCCCAATGGACAGGGGCCTGACACCGGGGAGCTGTTTTTT. Its protein product is CASSPNGQGPDTGELFF.

V usage is TRBV9 and J usage is TRBJ2-3, with D possibly TRBD2 on 7 matching bases. Germline CDR1 SGDLS, CDR2 YYNGEE. Trimming took off 10 bases at V and 0 bases at J, with 18 bases between the two ends. The CDR3 is 15 amino acids. CDR3 sequence (DNA): TGTGCCGGGGAGGGGGGAGGCGAGAGCACAGATACGCAGTATTTT. It translates to CAGEGGGESTDTQYF.

The chain links TRBV15 to TRBJ2-4; 7 bases are a match to TRBD1. This CDR3 is 14 amino acids long. Germline V lookup: CDR1 LNHNV, CDR2 YYDKDF (reference sequence). The V segment lost 4 bases and the J segment 8 bases; nucleotides outside the gene matches: 8. CDR3 amino acids: CATSTRQGEDIQYF. The CDR3 nucleotides read TGTGCCACCAGCACACGACAGGGAGAAGACATTCAGTACTTC.

This clone was picked up one time. V is TRBV30 and J is TRBJ1-5; maybe TRBD1 (6 bases). Germline V CDR1 and CDR2: GTSNPN, SVGIG (reference sequence). Trimming pared 4 bases from V and 5 bases from J, leaving 12 bases between. The CDR3 extends over 13 amino acids. The CDR3 spells CAWTQGGDQPQHF. In nucleotides, the CDR3 is TGTGCCTGGACACAGGGCGGAGATCAGCCCCAGCATTTT.

The gene calls are TRBV7-3 and TRBJ2-2; TRBD2 matches 9 bases. Germline CDR1 reads SGHTA; CDR2 reads FQGTGA. The CDR3 consists of 17 residues. Trimming cost V 5 bases and J 5 bases; bases outside gene matches: 12. Here the CDR3 reads CASSLPLAGGDTGELFF. Written as DNA, the CDR3 is TGTGCCAGCAGCCTACCCCTGGCGGGGGGGGATACCGGGGAGCTGTTTTTT.

The CDR3 DNA reads as TGTGCCTGGAGGCCTTGGGTCGGGACAGGGGGCTGGAACACTGAAGCTTTCTTT. It encodes CAWRPWVGTGGWNTEAFF. The V and J genes are TRBV30 and TRBJ1-1; TRBD1 aligns across 12 bases. CDR3 size: 18 residues. V was pared by 3 bases and J by 1 base, with 12 bases of the junction left unmatched. From germline, CDR1 is GTSNPN and CDR2 SVGIG (reference sequence).

The chain couples TRBV9 to TRBJ1-2, with 7 nucleotides matching TRBD1. V dropped 4 bases and J dropped 4; count of bases not matched to a gene: 13. The CDR3 loop spans 16 amino acids. The germline V gene encodes CDR1 SGDLS and CDR2 YYNGEE. CDR3 nucleotides: TGTGCCAGCAGCCCCTCGGGACAGTTCCATTCCTATGGCTACACCTTC. Encoded protein: CASSPSGQFHSYGYTF.